The 32 T cell receptor beta chains listed next were all sequenced from one sample in a study of T-cell memory formation after mild COVID-19. TCRdb re-called the 5' RACE reads through MiXCR, storing one row per CDR3 protein. The table shows hundreds of thousands of distinct CDR3 sequences, with about 18% occurring only once. Sequencing was done on a sample of PBMCs or a T cell subset sorted from them (not recorded which). These receptor sequences come from an adult woman who had mild COVID-19 (a few samples of this study predate the infection). Cell type and time point are not known.

This clonotype was seen ten or more times. The rearrangement links TRBV7-3 to TRBJ1-1; D is possibly TRBD1 (5 bases). V dropped 5 bases and J dropped 0 bases, with 19 bases sitting between them. CDR3 length equals 17 residues. Germline V gives CDR1 SGHTA, CDR2 FQGTGA. In DNA, the CDR3 is TGTGCCAGCAGCACTAGGGATCAGGGAAAAATGAACACTGAAGCTTTCTTT. It is translated as CASSTRDQGKMNTEAFF.

The V gene is TRBV7-9, the J gene TRBJ2-7, with a tentative D call TRBD2 (5 bases). Germline loops: CDR1 SEHNR, CDR2 FQNEAQ (reference sequence). This CDR3 is 15 amino acids long. V was clipped by 6 bases and J by 0 bases, with 15 bases between them. CDR3 sequence: CASSSRLTNSYEQYF. DNA for the CDR3: TGTGCCAGCAGTTCCCGACTGACTAACTCCTACGAGCAGTACTTC. Using reference TRBV7-9 and TRBJ2-7 for the parts outside the CDR3, the full variable domain is DTGVSQNPRHKITKRGQNVTFRCDPISEHNRLYWYRQTLGQGPEFLTYFQNEAQLEKSRLLSDRFSAERPKGSFSTLEIQRTEQGDSAMYLCASSSRLTNSYEQYFGPGTRLTVT.

This chain connects TRBV6-1 to TRBJ2-2; D remains unclear. The V gene's germline CDR1 is MNHNS and CDR2 SASEGT. Deletions cut 3 bases from V and 0 bases from J, with 5 bases between. The CDR3 runs 14 residues. CDR3 coding DNA: TGTGCCAGCAGTGATCGGACGAACACCGGGGAGCTGTTTTTT. It encodes CASSDRTNTGELFF.

The table lists this clonotype with a few counts. The genes are TRBV6-5 and TRBJ2-7; TRBD1 is a possible D gene (6 bases). The germline V and J ends were trimmed by 7 bases and 2 bases, with 9 bases remaining between them. Germline V CDR1 and CDR2: MNHEY, SVGAGI. CDR3 length equals 12 residues. The DNA of the CDR3 is TGTGCCAGCAAGGGGGACCCCTACGAGCAGTACTTC. It codes for CASKGDPYEQYF.

The table lists this clonotype with many counts. This chain links TRBV20-1 with TRBJ2-7; D not certain. CDR1 and CDR2 from the germline V gene are DFQATT and SNEGSKA (reference sequence). CDR3 length: 13 amino acids. The germline V and J ends were trimmed by 8 bases and 0 bases, with 14 bases remaining between them. CDR3 residues: CSNIRASSYEQYF. The CDR3 region has the DNA TGCAGTAATATAAGGGCTAGCTCCTACGAGCAGTACTTC.

The chain has TRBV15 and TRBJ2-7; 9 positions agree with TRBD2. The CDR3 covers 14 residues. Germline V gives CDR1 LNHNV, CDR2 YYDKDF (reference sequence). With 1 base clipped from V and 3 bases from J, the junction kept 1 base outside the gene matches. The CDR3 loop is CATSRVTSGYEQYF. The CDR3 DNA sequence: TGTGCCACCAGCAGAGTGACTAGCGGCTACGAGCAGTACTTC.

The CDR3 nucleotides read TGTGCCACCAGCAGGGGGTTCGGGACAGCGGCAAACGGGGAGCTGTTTTTT. Amino acid sequence: CATSRGFGTAANGELFF. The genes are TRBV15 and TRBJ2-2, with 7 bases lining up with TRBD1. The CDR3 is 17 residues long. Germline-derived CDR1 and CDR2 are LNHNV and YYDKDF (reference sequence). Trimming cost V 3 bases and J 7 bases; bases outside gene matches: 14.

This clonotype was detected a few times. The chain links TRBV5-6 to TRBJ1-1; D not resolved. CDR3 length: 14 amino acids. Germline V lookup: CDR1 SGHDT, CDR2 YYEEEE. Trimming took 2 bases from V and 1 from J, leaving 9 bases between them. CDR3 sequence: CASSLPVGNTEAFF. The DNA of the CDR3 is TGTGCCAGCAGCTTACCAGTGGGGAACACTGAAGCTTTCTTT.

The chain links TRBV15 to TRBJ2-1; a weak D match, TRBD1 (7 bases). There are 17 residues in the CDR3. The germline V gene encodes CDR1 LNHNV and CDR2 YYDKDF (reference sequence). The germline V and J ends were trimmed by 0 bases and 6 bases, with 18 bases remaining between them. The CDR3 spells CATSRDFERQGGNEQFF. CDR3 bases: TGTGCCACCAGCAGAGATTTTGAAAGGCAGGGGGGCAATGAGCAGTTCTTC.

This clonotype was observed a handful of times. The chain joins TRBV15 to TRBJ2-7, with D possibly called TRBD1 or TRBD2 (6 bases each). Germline CDR1 and CDR2: LNHNV and YYDKDF (reference sequence). The length of the CDR3 is 15 residues. V lost 1 base and J 2 bases, leaving 12 bases between the germline ends. The CDR3 loop is CATSRVGGDPYEQYF. The CDR3 DNA sequence: TGTGCCACCAGCAGAGTCGGGGGCGACCCCTACGAGCAGTACTTC.

The chain couples TRBV7-2 to TRBJ2-3; 9 positions agree with TRBD2. CDR1 and CDR2 (germline): SGHTA, FQGNSA. This CDR3 is 16 amino acids long. With V trimmed by 4 bases and J by 1 base, 6 bases remained unmatched. The CDR3 bases are TGTGCCAGCAGCTGGCGACTAGCGGCTCGCACAGATACGCAGTATTTT. Encoded protein: CASSWRLAARTDTQYF.

This chain links TRBV7-2 with TRBJ2-3; no clear D gene. The CDR3 is made up of 17 amino acids. Germline assignment: CDR1 SGHTA and CDR2 FQGNSA. V was trimmed by 1 base and J by 0 bases, leaving 14 bases between them. In DNA, the CDR3 is TGTGCCAGCAGCTTAGAGAGTCCAGTTGTGAGCACAGATACGCAGTATTTT. This gives the protein CASSLESPVVSTDTQYF.

This clonotype was recorded at least ten times. V is TRBV5-5 and J is TRBJ2-3; D remains unclear. The germline V gene has CDR1 SGHKS and CDR2 YYEKEE (reference sequence). The CDR3 has 16 amino acids. The ends were cut back, 1 base at V and 5 bases at J, with 17 bases in the middle. This CDR3 is CASSLSSRGAQDTQYF. The CDR3 region has the DNA TGTGCCAGCAGCTTGTCATCGCGCGGAGCACAAGATACGCAGTATTTT.

A remark on this clonotype: A much larger clone differs from this one at a single base, so this may be a read error. This rearrangement joins TRBV6-2 or TRBV6-3 to TRBJ2-5; the D is unclear. The V end lost 7 bases, the J end lost 1 base, and 4 bases lay between the germline ends. This CDR3 comprises 11 residues. Germline values: CDR1 MNHEY, CDR2 SVGEGT. The CDR3 DNA reads TGTGCCAGCACCTCCCAAGAGACCCAGTACTTC. It yields the protein CASTSQETQYF.

This clonotype was detected a few times. The chain recombines TRBV5-1 with TRBJ2-1; possibly TRBD1 or TRBD2 for D (5 bases each). CDR3 length equals 16 residues. Trimming removed 0 bases from V and 0 bases from J, with 10 bases in between. Germline V gene sequence: CDR1 SGHRS, CDR2 YFSETQ. Here the CDR3 DNA reads TGCGCCAGCAGCTTGGGGTCGGGGCTCTCCTACAATGAGCAGTTCTTC. Protein sequence: CASSLGSGLSYNEQFF. Filled out from reference TRBV5-1 and TRBJ2-1, the complete variable domain reads KAGVTQTPRYLIKTRGQQVTLSCSPISGHRSVSWYQQTPGQGLQFLFEYFSETQRNKGNFPGRFSGRQFSNSRSEMNVSTLELGDSALYLCASSLGSGLSYNEQFFGPGTRLTVL.

This clonotype was counted ten times or more. The chain carries TRBV12-3 or TRBV12-4 and TRBJ2-1, with D tentatively TRBD1 (5 bases). The CDR3 is 16 amino acids. Trimming took 5 bases from V and 5 from J, leaving 19 bases between them. The CDR3 spells CASSTRRATRNNEQFF. Written as DNA, the CDR3 is TGTGCCAGCAGTACCCGCAGGGCTACAAGGAACAATGAGCAGTTCTTC.

This clonotype occurred a few times. Written as DNA, the CDR3 is TGCAGTGTAGGGGGCCGTGGAGGTGGCTACACCTTC. Encoded protein: CSVGGRGGGYTF. The V gene is TRBV20-1, the J gene TRBJ1-2; 7 bases match TRBD1. This CDR3 is built from 12 residues. Germline-derived CDR1 and CDR2 are DFQATT and SNEGSKA (reference sequence). V dropped 7 bases and J dropped 7; count of bases not matched to a gene: 9.

The J gene is TRBJ2-7, the V gene TRBV6-5; the match to TRBD1 covers 9 bases. Germline CDR1 is MNHEY and CDR2 is SVGAGI. The CDR3 covers 14 residues. Germline trimming cut 1 base from V and 4 bases from J; bases unmatched to any gene: 2. The CDR3 DNA follows: TGTGCCAGCAGTTACTTACAGGGGGCTTACGAGCAGTACTTC. Protein: CASSYLQGAYEQYF.

The chain recombines TRBV9 with TRBJ2-2; no definite D call. Germline CDR1 SGDLS, CDR2 YYNGEE. The CDR3 runs to 13 residues. V gave up 4 bases and J gave up 6 bases, with 10 bases separating them. The CDR3, as DNA: TGTGCCAGCAGCTTACAGCAGTCCGGGGAGCTGTTTTTT. Amino acid sequence: CASSLQQSGELFF.

Only a few counts were recorded for this clonotype. The J gene is TRBJ1-5, the V gene TRBV19; no clear D. V lost 1 base and J 3 bases, leaving 1 base between the germline ends. Germline CDR1 and CDR2: LNHDA and SQIVND (reference sequence). The CDR3 extends over 12 amino acids. The CDR3 DNA is TGTGCCAGTAGTATAGCCAATCAGCCCCAGCATTTT. Its protein product is CASSIANQPQHF.

This chain joins TRBV7-3 and TRBJ2-1; 7 bases are a match to TRBD2. J gave up 7 bases and V 2 bases, and 8 bases lay outside the gene matches. Germline V gene data show CDR1 as SGHTA and CDR2 as FQGTGA. The CDR3 length is 15 residues. The CDR3 is CASSLVASGWNEQFF. The CDR3 bases are TGTGCCAGCAGCTTAGTCGCTAGCGGCTGGAATGAGCAGTTCTTC.

The J gene is TRBJ1-1, the V gene TRBV30, with D tentatively TRBD1 (5 bases). Trimming removed 5 bases from V and 0 bases from J, with 16 bases in between. The CDR3 is 15 amino acids. Germline V gives CDR1 GTSNPN, CDR2 SVGIG (reference sequence). The CDR3 coding sequence is TGTGCCTGGGCGAAGAACCCAGGGATGAACACTGAAGCTTTCTTT. Amino acid sequence: CAWAKNPGMNTEAFF. The full variable domain, rest sourced from reference TRBV30 and TRBJ1-1, is SQTIHQWPATLVQPVGSPLSLECTVEGTSNPNLYWYRQAAGRGLQLLFYSVGIGQISSEVPQNLSASRPQDRQFILSSKKLLLSDSGFYLCAWAKNPGMNTEAFFGQGTRLTVV.

This clonotype was recorded a few times. With a much larger clone just one base away, this may be a read error. The rearrangement uses TRBV7-2 and TRBJ2-5, with D unclear. The CDR3 has 12 residues. Trimming removed 0 bases at V and 5 bases at J, with 4 bases between. Germline values: CDR1 SGHTA, CDR2 FQGNSA. CDR3 residues: CASSLATETQYF. DNA of the CDR3: TGTGCCAGCAGCTTAGCGACGGAGACCCAGTACTTC.

This clonotype was picked up a small number of times. This chain's CDR3 is CASSHSPISGGQGNEQFF. DNA for the CDR3: TGTGCCAGCAGCCACTCCCCCATCAGCGGGGGGCAAGGTAATGAGCAGTTCTTC. This rearrangement joins TRBV4-2 to TRBJ2-1; 9 positions agree with TRBD2. The CDR3 contains 18 residues. Losses at the gene ends were 3 bases for V and 7 bases for J; bases not matched to a gene: 16. CDR1 is LGHNA, CDR2 YNFKEQ, per germline.

A single count supports this clonotype. J is TRBJ1-6 and V is TRBV12-3 or TRBV12-4, with D maybe TRBD1 (6 bases). The V end was cut by 7 bases, the J end by 5 bases, with 12 bases between. The CDR3 consists of 14 residues. The CDR3: CASKTDSDNSPLHF. CDR3 DNA sequence: TGTGCCAGCAAGACGGACAGCGATAATTCACCCCTCCACTTT.

The chain uses TRBV18 and TRBJ2-4; D possibly uses TRBD1 or TRBD2 (5 bases each). The V gene lost 4 bases and the J gene lost 0 bases, with 16 bases spanning the gap. The CDR3 extends over 17 amino acids. Germline V gene lookup returns CDR1 KGHSH and CDR2 LQKENI. The CDR3 protein is CASSRLGRRLAKNIQYF. The CDR3 bases are TGTGCCAGCTCACGATTGGGACGGCGCTTAGCCAAAAACATTCAGTACTTC.

The sample holds a few counts of this clonotype. The chain uses TRBV3-2 and TRBJ2-3; the table's D call, TRBD2, was not checked against the DNA. TRBV3-2 is designated a pseudogene. The CDR3 extends over 17 amino acids. CDR3 in amino acids: CASSQDGAGGPRDTQYF. The CDR3 region has the DNA TGTGCCAGCAGCCAAGATGGAGCGGGAGGGCCCAGAGATACGCAGTATTTT.

Note on this clonotype: Germline and junction disagree at one end, which may indicate a read error. The V gene is TRBV7-9, the J gene TRBJ2-2; D perhaps matches TRBD2 (5 bases). The CDR3 has 15 amino acids. Germline V gene sequence: CDR1 SEHNR, CDR2 FQNEAQ (reference sequence). The CDR3 bases are TGTGCCATCAGCCGCGGCGGGTTCAACACCGGGGAGCTGTTTTTT. Residues: CAISRGGFNTGELFF.

This clonotype has a handful of counts. The chain is built from TRBV15 and TRBJ1-6, with D unresolved. The V gene's germline CDR1 is LNHNV and CDR2 YYDKDF (reference sequence). V dropped 0 bases and J dropped 7 bases, with 7 bases sitting between them. The CDR3 loop spans 14 amino acids. The CDR3 nucleotides read TGTGCCACCAGCAGAGATGGTAGGAATTCACCCCTCCACTTT. Translation gives CATSRDGRNSPLHF. The full variable domain, its missing parts supplied by reference TRBV15 and TRBJ1-6, is DAMVIQNPRYQVTQFGKPVTLSCSQTLNHNVMYWYQQKSSQAPKLLFHYYDKDFNNEADTPDNFQSRRPNTSFCFLDIRSPGLGDTAMYLCATSRDGRNSPLHFGNGTRLTVT.

This clonotype was counted only a few times. J is TRBJ2-2 and V is TRBV28, with 11 positions matching TRBD2. The CDR3 extends over 17 amino acids. V lost 4 bases to trimming and J lost 5 bases; unmatched junction nucleotides: 9. From germline, CDR1 is MDHEN and CDR2 SYDVKM. The CDR3 DNA follows: TGTGCCAGCAGTTCCCTCCAGACTAGCGGGATAACCGGGGAGCTGTTTTTT. Its translation is CASSSLQTSGITGELFF.

The chain carries TRBV6-1 and TRBJ2-3, with 8 bases identical to TRBD1. V lost 3 bases, J lost 4 bases, and 9 bases stayed unmatched. Germline values: CDR1 MNHNS, CDR2 SASEGT. The CDR3 totals 16 residues. The CDR3 nucleotides are TGTGCCAGCAGTGACCCCACAGGGGGGAGTTCAGATACGCAGTATTTT. It codes for CASSDPTGGSSDTQYF.

This clonotype came up a few times. The rearrangement links TRBV6-2 or TRBV6-3 to TRBJ2-1, with D uncertain. V gave up 0 bases and J gave up 10 bases, with 16 bases separating them. Germline lookup yields CDR1 MNHEY and CDR2 SVGEGT. CDR3 size: 15 residues. The DNA for the CDR3 is TGTGCCAGCAGTTACTCTAGCTTCGCCTCCACGGAGCAGTTCTTC. It is translated as CASSYSSFASTEQFF.